The source of this T cell receptor beta chain is a study of identical twins. This clonotype was counted a few times. V was clipped by 3 bases and J by 6 bases, with 9 bases between them. The CDR3 extends over 12 amino acids. Per the germline V gene, CDR1 is WNHNN and CDR2 is SYGVQD (reference sequence). Each CDR3 protein gets one entry after TCRdb re-called the 5' RACE reads with MiXCR. The repertoire holds approximately 700,000 distinct CDR3 sequences, with approximately 18% as singletons. This sample also appeared in a second study, on T cells expressing NK-cell markers. That paper notes: In a handful of donors, these clonotypes also led the CD3+CD56-NKG2C+ fraction.

Source material: PBMCs. The TCR sequence derives from a young woman in good health. This sequence joins TRBV10-1 and TRBJ2-7, with unresolved D. CDR3 sequence: CASSDRLLEQYF. The CDR3 coding sequence is TGCGCCAGCAGTGATCGGCTACTCGAGCAGTACTTC.